Below, one T cell receptor beta chain is given with its context. This clone's antigen is unknown. Base qualities were left out, and no much larger clone turns up one base away. This entry belongs to a study of T cell changes during pregnancy in multiple sclerosis (dated by TCRdb to about 2019). As for the study more broadly: In women with multiple sclerosis, the researchers looked at how the T cell repertoire shifted as pregnancy progressed.

The library was built by means of the immunoSEQ multiplex PCR assay. The immuneACCESS repertoire file appears here via TCRdb, limited to in-frame rearrangements. These files lack a portion of the clones; in checked studies, under half of the deficit traces to unresolved V genes, and the cause of the others is not known. The sample data list about 99,000 clones, and 80% to 95% of these were observed just once. The ten most abundant clones make up 0.99% of the sample. The CDR3 covers 16 residues, taking in both the cysteine and the phenylalanine. Only the CDR3 DNA is retained, 48 bases long and in frame from the first base. The V end gives up 4 bases and the J end 1 base, leaving 1 base in the junction not matched to a gene. The germline V gene gives CDR1 as SGHAT and CDR2 as FQNNGV.

This receptor chain uses TRBV11-2 and TRBJ2-1; 13 junctional bases match TRBD2. The sample here was peripheral blood, taken after pregnancy. The clonotype was recovered from a female donor with multiple sclerosis, enrolled in a pregnancy study. The nucleotides read TGTGCCAGCAGCTCGGGACTAGCGGGATCCTACAATGAGCAGTTCTTC. Its protein product is CASSSGLAGSYNEQFF.